The 25 T cell receptor beta chains presented below share a single source sample, sequenced in a study of OX40 agonist ivuxolimab in advanced cancers. Receptor libraries were prepared by the immunoSEQ multiplex PCR assay. TCRdb carries this immuneACCESS record with in-frame sequences only. Its versions omit some clonotypes, under half of them owing to an unresolved V gene in the studies checked, with the rest unexplained. Recorded for this sample are 30,000 to 40,000 clones; about three quarters of them occurred a single time. The ten largest clonotypes hold around 9.3% of the sample. The material sequenced was CD4+ or CD8+ T cells sorted from blood, taken in a trial of the OX40 agonist ivuxolimab. The receptor source for this set is an adult with an advanced solid tumor such as melanoma, head and neck, liver or kidney cancer.

The chain links TRBV18 to TRBJ2-2; TRBD2 aligns across 9 bases. V gave up 1 base and J gave up 0 bases; unmatched junction bases: 3. Germline CDR1 KGHSH, CDR2 LQKENI. The CDR3 extends over 17 amino acids. DNA for the CDR3: TGTGCCAGCTCACCACAAAGCGGGGGGACGAACACCGGGGAGCTGTTTTTT. Encoded protein: CASSPQSGGTNTGELFF.

V gene TRBV19 combines with J gene TRBJ1-5; D is perhaps TRBD1 (6 bases). CDR1 and CDR2 (germline): LNHDA, SQIVND (reference sequence). There are 17 residues in the CDR3. Trimming removed 5 bases from V and 2 bases from J, with 19 bases in between. The CDR3 protein is CASSAMRQGRGNQPQHF. DNA for the CDR3: TGTGCCAGTAGTGCCATGAGGCAGGGGAGAGGCAATCAGCCCCAGCATTTT.

This clone was recorded once. The rearrangement joins TRBV5-4 to TRBJ2-5; tentative D call: TRBD1 (5 bases). This CDR3 comprises 15 residues. V lost 2 bases, J lost 2 bases, and 13 bases lay in between. The germline V gene encodes CDR1 SGHNT and CDR2 YYREEE (reference sequence). The CDR3 spells CASSLGQLGQETQYF. DNA of the CDR3: TGTGCCAGCAGCTTAGGACAATTGGGGCAAGAGACCCAGTACTTC.

The V gene is TRBV7-9, the J gene TRBJ2-7, with TRBD1 matching over 8 bases. The J segment lost 5 bases and the V segment lost 6 bases, leaving 12 bases of the junction unmatched. Germline CDR1 and CDR2: SEHNR and FQNEAQ (reference sequence). This CDR3 comprises 15 residues. The CDR3 DNA reads TGTGCCAGCAGTGGGGGACAGGTAGGGTCTAACGAGCAGTACTTC. It specifies CASSGGQVGSNEQYF.

The genes are TRBV14 and TRBJ1-4; 8 nucleotides agree with TRBD1. The V gene end was trimmed by 3 bases and the J gene end by 6 bases; junction bases not matched to a gene: 15. The germline CDR1 and CDR2 sequences are SGHDN and FVKESK. CDR3 length: 18 amino acids. This CDR3 reads CASSHWTGRRWTYEKLFF. The DNA of the CDR3 is TGTGCCAGCAGCCACTGGACAGGGAGACGTTGGACGTATGAAAAACTGTTTTTT.

This clone was seen only once. This chain joins TRBV30 and TRBJ1-2, with a weak D call TRBD1 (6 bases). There are 11 residues in the CDR3. The V end was cut by 2 bases, the J end by 8 bases, with 9 bases between. The germline V gene has CDR1 GTSNPN and CDR2 SVGIG (reference sequence). CDR3 sequence: CAWSYRVGYTF. The CDR3 DNA sequence: TGTGCCTGGAGTTACAGGGTCGGCTACACCTTC.

This chain joins TRBV6-1 and TRBJ2-1, with D possibly TRBD2 on 7 matching bases. This CDR3 is 14 amino acids long. Germline values: CDR1 MNHNS, CDR2 SASEGT. V was shortened by 6 bases and J by 7 bases, with 16 bases between the two germline ends. The CDR3: CASRYRGGGNEQFF. DNA of the CDR3: TGTGCCAGCAGATATAGGGGGGGCGGGAATGAGCAGTTCTTC.

The V and J genes are TRBV28 and TRBJ2-7; a possible D gene is TRBD1 (6 bases). V was clipped by 9 bases and J by 3 bases, with 15 bases between them. The germline V gene has CDR1 MDHEN and CDR2 SYDVKM. The CDR3 is 13 amino acids. CDR3 residues: CASWRRGGYEQYF. The CDR3 DNA reads as TGTGCCAGTTGGCGCAGGGGTGGCTACGAGCAGTACTTC.

The sample holds one count of this clone. This chain uses TRBV4-1 with TRBJ2-3; D uncertain. The CDR3 covers 13 residues. Trimming left V 4 bases short and J 3 bases short, with 8 bases between. CDR1 is MGHRA and CDR2 is YSYEKL in the germline V gene. CDR3 in DNA: TGCGCCAGCAGCCCCCACGGTACAGATACGCAGTATTTT. Translated, it gives CASSPHGTDTQYF.

V is TRBV6-6 and J is TRBJ2-7; D is perhaps TRBD1 (6 bases). V gave up 6 bases and J gave up 2 bases, with 11 bases separating them. The germline V gene encodes CDR1 MNHNY and CDR2 SVGAGI (reference sequence). This CDR3 contains 13 residues. The CDR3 region is CASSWTVAYEQYF. DNA for the CDR3: TGTGCCAGCAGCTGGACAGTTGCCTACGAGCAGTACTTC.

The CDR3 reads CASSLGGAQYF. CDR3 nucleotide sequence: TGTGCCAGCAGCTTGGGAGGGGCCCAGTACTTC. The chain has TRBV5-6 and TRBJ2-5, with D perhaps matching TRBD1 or TRBD2 (5 bases each). The CDR3 loop spans 11 amino acids. The V end lost 0 bases, the J end lost 9 bases, and 6 bases lay between the germline ends. CDR1 and CDR2 (germline): SGHDT, YYEEEE.

The chain is built from TRBV11-2 and TRBJ2-5; D is perhaps TRBD1 (5 bases). The CDR3 has 14 residues. V lost 5 bases, J lost 5 bases, and 15 bases lay in between. Germline V gene data show CDR1 as SGHAT and CDR2 as FQNNGV. The CDR3, as DNA: TGTGCCAGCAGCGTGGTGGGGCTCGGGGAGACCCAGTACTTC. Translation: CASSVVGLGETQYF.

This clone was counted between two and nine times. The chain links TRBV27 to TRBJ2-1; D gene uncertain. Germline assignment: CDR1 MNHEY and CDR2 SMNVEV (reference sequence). V was cut by 2 bases and J by 10 bases, with 12 bases left in between. This CDR3 has 13 residues. This CDR3 is CASSLGPRAEQFF. In DNA form, the CDR3 reads TGTGCCAGCAGTTTAGGACCCCGCGCCGAGCAGTTCTTC.

The genes are TRBV15 and TRBJ1-5, with D uncertain. This CDR3 comprises 15 residues. CDR1 and CDR2 (germline): LNHNV, YYDKDF (reference sequence). Trimming cost V 1 base and J 0 bases, with 7 bases left between them. CDR3 amino acids: CATSRGRYSNQPQHF. CDR3 sequence (DNA): TGTGCCACCAGCAGAGGCCGTTATAGCAATCAGCCCCAGCATTTT.

The CDR3 loop reads CASSTRTLWGQGGELFF. In DNA form, the CDR3 reads TGTGCCAGCAGCACCCGGACCCTGTGGGGACAAGGAGGGGAGCTGTTTTTT. V is TRBV7-9 and J is TRBJ2-2; possibly TRBD1 for D (6 bases). Trimming pared 5 bases from V and 8 bases from J, leaving 24 bases between. Looked up from germline, CDR1 is SEHNR and CDR2 is FQNEAQ (reference sequence). The CDR3 runs to 17 residues.

This clone was recorded a few times. This chain links TRBV7-2 with TRBJ2-3; the D is unclear. From germline, CDR1 is SGHTA and CDR2 FQGNSA. This CDR3 has 13 residues. V was pared by 4 bases and J by 6 bases, with 11 bases between. In DNA form, the CDR3 reads TGTGCCAGCAGCTACGCCTTTGGGGATACGCAGTATTTT. Amino acid sequence: CASSYAFGDTQYF.

The chain is built from TRBV19 and TRBJ1-5; maybe TRBD1 (5 bases). The V gene lost 3 bases and the J gene lost 6 bases, with 18 bases spanning the gap. The CDR3 length is 16 residues. The V gene's germline CDR1 is LNHDA and CDR2 SQIVND (reference sequence). The CDR3 reads CASSMTARDGVQPQHF. The CDR3 nucleotides are TGTGCCAGTAGTATGACAGCGAGGGATGGGGTTCAGCCCCAGCATTTT. Based on the CDR3 plus reference TRBV19 and TRBJ1-5, the full variable domain is DGGITQSPKYLFRKEGQNVTLSCEQNLNHDAMYWYRQDPGQGLRLIYYSQIVNDFQKGDIAEGYSVSREKKESFPLTVTSAQKNPTAFYLCASSMTARDGVQPQHFGDGTRLSIL.

The rearrangement uses TRBV7-2 and TRBJ1-3; D is ambiguous. Deletions cut 1 base from V and 0 bases from J, with 7 bases between. The CDR3 contains 15 residues. The germline gives CDR1 SGHTA, CDR2 FQGNSA. The CDR3, as DNA: TGTGCCAGCAGCTTAGACTGGCTCTCTGGAAACACCATATATTTT. Its translation is CASSLDWLSGNTIYF.

This clone was detected once. The CDR3 DNA is TGTGCCAGCAGCTTAACGGGGGGGTTGACTGAAGCTTTCTTT. Translated, it gives CASSLTGGLTEAFF. The rearrangement joins TRBV14 to TRBJ1-1, with a possible D match to TRBD1 (5 bases). The CDR3 runs 14 residues. V was trimmed by 5 bases and J by 5 bases, leaving 15 bases between them. Germline V lookup: CDR1 SGHDN, CDR2 FVKESK.

The chain carries TRBV7-8 and TRBJ2-4; D may correspond to TRBD1 or TRBD2 (5 bases each). CDR3 length: 14 residues. Germline V gene data show CDR1 as SGHVS and CDR2 as FQNEAQ. Trimming stripped 5 bases from V and 7 bases from J, with 15 bases between. CDR3 residues: CASSLEAWGNIQYF. In DNA, the CDR3 is TGTGCCAGCAGCCTAGAGGCGTGGGGGAACATTCAGTACTTC.

The chain recombines TRBV29-1 with TRBJ2-3, with D tentatively TRBD1 or TRBD2 (5 bases each). CDR1 is SQVTM, CDR2 ANQGSEA, per germline. The CDR3 runs 13 residues. Trimming pared 2 bases from V and 2 bases from J, leaving 8 bases between. The CDR3 DNA is TGCAGCGTTGAATCGGGGCCCACAGATACGCAGTATTTT. It translates to CSVESGPTDTQYF.

The J gene is TRBJ2-2, the V gene TRBV29-1, with 10 nucleotides matching TRBD2. Trimming took 6 bases from V and 2 from J; bases not matched to a gene: 9. The CDR3 totals 16 residues. Germline V lookup: CDR1 SQVTM, CDR2 ANQGSEA. The CDR3 DNA reads TGCAGCGTCCGGAGTAGCGGGAGGCTAAACACCGGGGAGCTGTTTTTT. Protein product: CSVRSSGRLNTGELFF.

The chain employs TRBV27 and TRBJ1-1; no firm D call. Germline values: CDR1 MNHEY, CDR2 SMNVEV (reference sequence). Trimming removed 5 bases at V and 1 base at J, with 11 bases between. The CDR3 sequence is 14 residues long. CDR3 in amino acids: CASSPTPKNTEAFF. CDR3 DNA sequence: TGTGCCAGCAGTCCGACCCCGAAGAACACTGAAGCTTTCTTT.

This clone showed up just once. The chain uses TRBV6-1 and TRBJ2-1, with D possibly called TRBD1 or TRBD2 (5 bases each). V was clipped by 10 bases and J by 6 bases, with 13 bases between them. From germline, CDR1 is MNHNS and CDR2 SASEGT. The CDR3 consists of 12 residues. CDR3 DNA sequence: TGTGCCATTCGGGGCCTGGGCAATGAGCAGTTCTTC. Protein sequence: CAIRGLGNEQFF.

This chain joins TRBV30 and TRBJ1-2; 8 nucleotides match TRBD1. V dropped 6 bases and J dropped 5; count of bases not matched to a gene: 11. The CDR3 sequence is 14 residues long. Germline values: CDR1 GTSNPN, CDR2 SVGIG (reference sequence). CDR3: CACFRTGKGYGYTF. The DNA for the CDR3 is TGTGCCTGTTTCCGGACAGGGAAAGGGTATGGCTACACCTTC.